Following are 25 T cell receptor beta chains from one sample sequenced in a study of blood T cell repertoires in COVID-19. Profiled with immunoSEQ multiplex PCR; TCRdb holds only in-frame clones, not every one. The sample shows approximately 140,000 clones, approximately 83% of them seen only once. Sample: peripheral blood. The receptors derive from an older woman with COVID-19, enrolled during active disease.

This clone was detected only once. The rearrangement joins TRBV10-3 to TRBJ1-6; 9 bases line up with TRBD1. The CDR3 has 15 residues. The V segment lost 6 bases and the J segment 14 bases; nucleotides outside the gene matches: 14. Germline loops: CDR1 ENHRY, CDR2 SYGVKD. Here the CDR3 reads CAISYPGQGAGSLHF. The CDR3 DNA reads TGTGCCATCAGCTACCCGGGACAGGGTGCAGGGTCCCTCCACTTT.

The chain links TRBV27 to TRBJ1-1; no definite D call. The germline V and J ends were trimmed by 4 bases and 3 bases, with 15 bases remaining between them. Germline lookup yields CDR1 MNHEY and CDR2 SMNVEV (reference sequence). The CDR3 spans 15 residues. CDR3 loop: CASSWAEAGDTEAFF. The CDR3 DNA reads TGTGCCAGCAGTTGGGCGGAAGCCGGGGACACTGAAGCTTTCTTT.

The CDR3 DNA reads as TGCGCCAGCAGCTTGGTGACAGACTCTGGAAACACCATATATTTT. Amino acids: CASSLVTDSGNTIYF. The chain carries TRBV5-1 and TRBJ1-3, with D tentatively TRBD1 (5 bases). The germline gives CDR1 SGHRS, CDR2 YFSETQ. The CDR3 is made up of 15 amino acids. The ends were cut back, 0 bases at V and 0 bases at J, with 7 bases in the middle.

The V and J genes are TRBV7-3 and TRBJ1-2, with 8 bases that match TRBD1. Germline CDR1 and CDR2: SGHTA and FQGTGA. The ends lost 9 bases at V and 8 bases at J; junction bases unmatched: 17. The length of the CDR3 is 15 residues. This CDR3 is CASTQGVRTGNGYTF. The CDR3 DNA reads TGTGCCAGTACACAAGGCGTCCGGACAGGGAACGGCTACACCTTC.

This rearrangement joins TRBV19 to TRBJ1-6, with 7 bases aligning to TRBD1. Germline CDR1 reads LNHDA; CDR2 reads SQIVND (reference sequence). The CDR3 totals 16 residues. The V gene end was trimmed by 4 bases and the J gene end by 13 bases; junction bases not matched to a gene: 16. The CDR3 coding sequence is TGTGCCAGTAGTACGGACCGGGACAGTGGATTTTGGCCCCTCCACTTT. The encoded protein is CASSTDRDSGFWPLHF. Drawing the rest from reference TRBV19 and TRBJ1-6, the complete variable domain is DGGITQSPKYLFRKEGQNVTLSCEQNLNHDAMYWYRQDPGQGLRLIYYSQIVNDFQKGDIAEGYSVSREKKESFPLTVTSAQKNPTAFYLCASSTDRDSGFWPLHFGNGTRLTVT.

The rearrangement uses TRBV12-3 or TRBV12-4 and TRBJ2-1, with D possibly matching TRBD1 (5 bases). The CDR3 covers 11 residues. Deletions cut 2 bases from V and 10 bases from J, with 6 bases between. The CDR3: CASSLSGEQFF. The CDR3 DNA follows: TGTGCCAGCAGTTTATCAGGGGAGCAGTTCTTC.

The V call is TRBV18, the J call TRBJ2-3; 9 nucleotides align to TRBD2. CDR3 length: 19 amino acids. V shed 3 bases, J shed 3 bases, and the junction held 16 bases outside the gene matches. Germline V lookup: CDR1 KGHSH, CDR2 LQKENI. The CDR3 coding sequence is TGTGCCAGCTCACCCCAGGTTTACGGGACTAGCATTGATACAGATACGCAGTATTTT. Its translation is CASSPQVYGTSIDTDTQYF.

The genes are TRBV7-2 and TRBJ2-7, with D perhaps TRBD2 (6 bases). V was cut by 5 bases and J by 2 bases, with 13 bases left in between. Germline V gene data show CDR1 as SGHTA and CDR2 as FQGNSA. CDR3 length: 14 residues. The CDR3 DNA sequence: TGTGCCAGCAGCAGCAGCCCGGGGGCCTACGAGCAGTACTTC. It yields the protein CASSSSPGAYEQYF.

The V gene is TRBV18, the J gene TRBJ2-2; D is perhaps TRBD2 (7 bases). Trimming pared 3 bases from V and 3 bases from J, leaving 11 bases between. Germline CDR1 is KGHSH and CDR2 is LQKENI. This CDR3 region has 15 residues. In DNA form, the CDR3 reads TGTGCCAGCTCACCGGGGGGGCCGGACACCGGGGAGCTGTTTTTT. Its translation: CASSPGGPDTGELFF.

The V gene is TRBV28, the J gene TRBJ1-4; D unresolved. V gave up 11 bases and J gave up 8 bases, with 12 bases separating them. The germline gives CDR1 MDHEN, CDR2 SYDVKM. The CDR3 consists of 11 residues. CDR3 residues: CAVWAGEKLFF. CDR3 coding DNA: TGTGCCGTGTGGGCGGGGGAAAAACTGTTTTTT. The whole variable domain, remainder taken from reference TRBV28 and TRBJ1-4, is DVKVTQSSRYLVKRTGEKVFLECVQDMDHENMFWYRQDPGLGLRLIYFSYDVKMKEKGDIPEGYSVSREKKERFSLILESASTNQTSMYLCAVWAGEKLFFGSGTQLSVL.

There are a few counts of this clone. V gene TRBV9 combines with J gene TRBJ1-2, with 7 bases aligning to TRBD1. The CDR3 extends over 14 amino acids. J was trimmed by 7 bases and V by 5 bases; bases with no gene match: 11. Germline V CDR1 and CDR2: SGDLS, YYNGEE. The CDR3 spells CASSNEPPGGGYTF. The CDR3 DNA reads as TGTGCCAGCAGTAACGAACCCCCAGGGGGTGGCTACACCTTC.

The J gene is TRBJ2-1, the V gene TRBV7-2; TRBD1 matches at 7 bases. The CDR3 extends over 14 amino acids. CDR1 and CDR2 from the germline V gene are SGHTA and FQGNSA. The V gene end was trimmed by 3 bases and the J gene end by 8 bases; junction bases not matched to a gene: 7. Written as DNA, the CDR3 is TGTGCCAGCAGCTTCCGACAGGGTCAGGATGAGCAGTTCTTC. This gives the protein CASSFRQGQDEQFF.

The chain combines TRBV25-1 with TRBJ1-1, with D possibly TRBD1 on 5 matching bases. With 5 bases removed from V and 6 bases from J, the gap between germline ends came to 25 bases. Germline V gives CDR1 MGHDK, CDR2 SYGVNS. The CDR3 is 17 amino acids. CDR3 nucleotide sequence: TGTGCCAGCAGTCTGCCATGGGGGGGAGAGAGAAGACCTGAAGCTTTCTTT. This encodes CASSLPWGGERRPEAFF. Full variable domain (remainder filled in from reference TRBV25-1 and TRBJ1-1): EADIYQTPRYLVIGTGKKITLECSQTMGHDKMYWYQQDPGMELHLIHYSYGVNSTEKGDLSSESTVSRIRTEHFPLTLESARPSHTSQYLCASSLPWGGERRPEAFFGQGTRLTVV.

The rearrangement joins TRBV5-1 to TRBJ1-2; 8 positions match TRBD1. Germline V gene sequence: CDR1 SGHRS, CDR2 YFSETQ. The CDR3 has 15 amino acids. Trimming cost V 2 bases and J 4 bases; bases outside gene matches: 7. This CDR3 reads CASSFGTGTVYGYTF. The DNA of the CDR3 is TGCGCCAGCAGCTTCGGGACAGGCACCGTCTATGGCTACACCTTC.

The chain recombines TRBV19 with TRBJ1-1; the match to TRBD1 covers 8 bases. V lost 9 bases and J lost 5; bases outside the gene matches: 11. Per germline, CDR1 LNHDA and CDR2 SQIVND (reference sequence). The CDR3 runs to 14 residues. CDR3 sequence: CASRAGGWDTEAFF. Here the CDR3 DNA reads TGTGCCAGCAGGGCAGGGGGCTGGGATACTGAAGCTTTCTTT.

V and J are TRBV27 and TRBJ2-5; D perhaps matches TRBD2 (5 bases). V was trimmed by 5 bases and J by 5 bases, leaving 15 bases between them. Germline V CDR1 and CDR2: MNHEY, SMNVEV (reference sequence). This CDR3 has 14 residues. CDR3 DNA sequence: TGTGCCAGCAGTCCCCTATTCGGCGGGGAGACCCAGTACTTC. Translating it yields CASSPLFGGETQYF.

The CDR3, as DNA: TGTGCCAGCAGCAACCGACTAGCGGGGTTCGACAATGAGCAGTTCTTC. It specifies CASSNRLAGFDNEQFF. The chain combines TRBV13 with TRBJ2-1; 11 positions match TRBD2. Per germline, CDR1 PRHDT and CDR2 FYEKMQ (reference sequence). This CDR3 is built from 16 residues. V dropped 5 bases and J dropped 5; count of bases not matched to a gene: 8.

The chain couples TRBV20-1 to TRBJ1-4; perhaps TRBD1 as D (5 bases). Per the germline V gene, CDR1 is DFQATT and CDR2 is SNEGSKA (reference sequence). Trimming left V 3 bases short and J 8 bases short, with 13 bases between. The CDR3 consists of 13 residues. CDR3 sequence (DNA): TGCAGTGCTAGTGGACAATTCTACGAAAAACTGTTTTTT. Its protein product is CSASGQFYEKLFF.

The V gene is TRBV24-1, the J gene TRBJ2-3; 11 bases fit TRBD2. Unmatched junction bases numbered 8, after V lost 4 bases and J lost 3 bases. This CDR3 comprises 17 residues. From germline, CDR1 is KGHDR and CDR2 SFDVKD. CDR3 residues: CATSDSLAGAGTDTQYF. The CDR3 nucleotides are TGTGCCACCAGTGACTCACTAGCGGGGGCCGGGACAGATACGCAGTATTTT.

The chain combines TRBV5-1 with TRBJ2-2; the match to TRBD1 covers 8 bases. The CDR3 extends over 17 amino acids. V gave up 0 bases and J gave up 7 bases; unmatched junction bases: 11. CDR1 and CDR2 from the germline V gene are SGHRS and YFSETQ. CDR3 residues: CASSLGARTGFSGELFF. CDR3 bases: TGCGCCAGCAGCTTGGGGGCGAGGACAGGGTTTAGCGGGGAGCTGTTTTTT.

This chain joins TRBV5-1 and TRBJ2-7, with 7 nucleotides matching TRBD2. The germline V gene has CDR1 SGHRS and CDR2 YFSETQ. Germline trimming cut 7 bases from V and 2 bases from J; bases unmatched to any gene: 9. The CDR3 covers 14 residues. The CDR3 loop reads CASQSGTNPYEQYF. CDR3 DNA sequence: TGCGCCAGCCAATCCGGGACTAACCCCTACGAGCAGTACTTC.

This rearrangement joins TRBV27 to TRBJ1-1; tentative D call: TRBD1 (5 bases). The CDR3 totals 11 residues. Trimming cost V 8 bases and J 1 base, with 5 bases left between them. The germline V gene encodes CDR1 MNHEY and CDR2 SMNVEV (reference sequence). CDR3 region: CASGQNTEAFF. The CDR3 nucleotides are TGTGCCAGCGGACAGAACACTGAAGCTTTCTTT.

CDR3 DNA sequence: TGTGCCAGTAGTACGACAGGTGTCTACGAGCAGTACTTC. It is translated as CASSTTGVYEQYF. The rearrangement uses TRBV19 and TRBJ2-7, with D possibly matching TRBD1 (6 bases). In germline, CDR1 is LNHDA, CDR2 SQIVND (reference sequence). This CDR3 has 13 residues. V dropped 4 bases and J dropped 3 bases, with 10 bases sitting between them.

This chain joins TRBV2 and TRBJ1-5; the D gene is possibly TRBD1 (6 bases). The CDR3 consists of 15 residues. In germline, CDR1 is SNHLY, CDR2 FYNNEI. The ends were cut back, 2 bases at V and 6 bases at J, with 14 bases in the middle. The CDR3 reads CASSEWQGKGQPQHF. CDR3 nucleotides: TGTGCCAGCAGTGAATGGCAGGGGAAGGGTCAGCCCCAGCATTTT.

This chain joins TRBV7-8 and TRBJ2-7, with D perhaps TRBD1 (6 bases). CDR3 length equals 16 residues. Germline loops: CDR1 SGHVS, CDR2 FQNEAQ. Trimming took 2 bases from V and 5 from J, leaving 19 bases between them. The CDR3: CASSLRENRAIDEQYF. CDR3 in DNA: TGTGCCAGCAGCTTACGTGAAAACAGGGCTATAGACGAGCAGTACTTC.